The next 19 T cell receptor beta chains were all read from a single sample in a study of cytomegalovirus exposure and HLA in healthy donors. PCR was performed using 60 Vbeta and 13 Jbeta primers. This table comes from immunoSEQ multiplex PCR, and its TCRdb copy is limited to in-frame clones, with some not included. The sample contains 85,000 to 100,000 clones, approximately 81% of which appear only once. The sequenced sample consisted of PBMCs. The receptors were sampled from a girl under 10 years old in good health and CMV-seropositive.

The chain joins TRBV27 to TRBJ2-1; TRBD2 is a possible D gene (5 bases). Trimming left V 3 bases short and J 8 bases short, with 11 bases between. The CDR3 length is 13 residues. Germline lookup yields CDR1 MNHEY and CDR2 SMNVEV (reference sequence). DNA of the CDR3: TGTGCCAGCAGTTTTACGGGAAGGTATGAGCAGTTCTTC. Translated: CASSFTGRYEQFF.

This chain's CDR3 is CASSSDRGPPTDEQFF. The CDR3 nucleotides read TGTGCCAGCAGCTCAGACAGGGGGCCCCCCACTGATGAGCAGTTCTTC. The V and J genes are TRBV4-2 and TRBJ2-1, with TRBD1 matching over 10 bases. After removal of 5 bases from V and 8 bases from J, the junction contained 12 bases not matched to a gene. Germline V CDR1 and CDR2: LGHNA, YNFKEQ. The CDR3 extends over 16 amino acids.

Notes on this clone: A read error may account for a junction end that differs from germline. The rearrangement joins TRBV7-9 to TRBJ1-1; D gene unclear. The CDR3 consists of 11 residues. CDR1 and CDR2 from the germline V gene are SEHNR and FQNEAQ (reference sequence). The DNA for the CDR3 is TGTGCCAGCAGCTTAGTTGCTGAGGCTTTCTTT. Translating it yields CASSLVAEAFF.

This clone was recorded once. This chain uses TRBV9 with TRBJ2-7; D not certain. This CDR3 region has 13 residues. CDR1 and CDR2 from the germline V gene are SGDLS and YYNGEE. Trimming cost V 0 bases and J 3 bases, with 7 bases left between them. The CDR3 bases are TGTGCCAGCAGCGTAGCAACTAACTACGAGCAGTACTTC. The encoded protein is CASSVATNYEQYF.

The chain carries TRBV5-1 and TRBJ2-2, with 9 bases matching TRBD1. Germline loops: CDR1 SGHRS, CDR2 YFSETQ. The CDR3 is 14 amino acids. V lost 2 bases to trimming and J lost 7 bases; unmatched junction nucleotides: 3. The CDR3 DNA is TGCGCCAGCAGCTTCACAGGGGGCGGCGGGGAGCTGTTTTTT. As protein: CASSFTGGGGELFF.

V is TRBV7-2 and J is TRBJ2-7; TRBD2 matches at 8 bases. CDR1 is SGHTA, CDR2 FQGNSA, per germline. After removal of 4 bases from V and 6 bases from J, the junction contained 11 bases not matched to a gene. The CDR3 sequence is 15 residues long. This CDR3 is CASSSLTSGGIEQYF. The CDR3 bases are TGTGCCAGCAGCTCCCTCACTAGCGGAGGGATCGAGCAGTACTTC.

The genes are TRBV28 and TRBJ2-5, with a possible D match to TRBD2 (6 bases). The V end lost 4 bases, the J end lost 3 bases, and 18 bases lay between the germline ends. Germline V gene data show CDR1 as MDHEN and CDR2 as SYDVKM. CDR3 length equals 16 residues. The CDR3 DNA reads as TGTGCCAGCAGTTGGCCGGGGGAGTGGGCTGAAGAGACCCAGTACTTC. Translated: CASSWPGEWAEETQYF.

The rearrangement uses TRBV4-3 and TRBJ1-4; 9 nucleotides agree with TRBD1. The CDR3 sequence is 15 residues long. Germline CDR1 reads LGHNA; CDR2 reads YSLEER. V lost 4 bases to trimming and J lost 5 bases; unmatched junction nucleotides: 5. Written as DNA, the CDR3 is TGCGCCAGCAGCCTTTTGGACAGGGGAAATGAAAAACTGTTTTTT. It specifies CASSLLDRGNEKLFF.

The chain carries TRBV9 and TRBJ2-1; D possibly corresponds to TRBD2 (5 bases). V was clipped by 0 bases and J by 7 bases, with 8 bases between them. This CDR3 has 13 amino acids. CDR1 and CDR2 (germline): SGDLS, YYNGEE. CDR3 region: CASSVGSGNEQFF. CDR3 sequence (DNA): TGTGCCAGCAGCGTAGGGTCGGGGAATGAGCAGTTCTTC.

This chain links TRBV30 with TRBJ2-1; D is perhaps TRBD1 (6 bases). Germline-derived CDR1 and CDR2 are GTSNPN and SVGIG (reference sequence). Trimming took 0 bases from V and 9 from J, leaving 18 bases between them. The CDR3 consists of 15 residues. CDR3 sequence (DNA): TGTGCCTGGAGTGTACTGGGGGCGCATGAGCGTGAGCAGTTCTTC. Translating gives CAWSVLGAHEREQFF. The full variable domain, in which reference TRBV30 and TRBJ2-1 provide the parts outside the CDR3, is SQTIHQWPATLVQPVGSPLSLECTVEGTSNPNLYWYRQAAGRGLQLLFYSVGIGQISSEVPQNLSASRPQDRQFILSSKKLLLSDSGFYLCAWSVLGAHEREQFFGPGTRLTVL.

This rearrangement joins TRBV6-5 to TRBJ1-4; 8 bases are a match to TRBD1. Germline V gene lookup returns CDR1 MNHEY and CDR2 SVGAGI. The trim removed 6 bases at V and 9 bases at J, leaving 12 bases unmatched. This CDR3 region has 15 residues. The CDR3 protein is CASRRPGQVMKKLFF. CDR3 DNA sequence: TGTGCCAGCAGACGACCGGGACAGGTGATGAAAAAACTGTTTTTT.

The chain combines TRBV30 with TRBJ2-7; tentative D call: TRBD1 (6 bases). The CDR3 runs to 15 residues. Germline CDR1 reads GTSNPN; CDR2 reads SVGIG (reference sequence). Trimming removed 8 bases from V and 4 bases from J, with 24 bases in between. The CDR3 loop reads CATSGFRDNLYEQYF. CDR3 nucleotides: TGTGCCACCTCCGGATTCCGGGACAATTTATACGAGCAGTACTTC.

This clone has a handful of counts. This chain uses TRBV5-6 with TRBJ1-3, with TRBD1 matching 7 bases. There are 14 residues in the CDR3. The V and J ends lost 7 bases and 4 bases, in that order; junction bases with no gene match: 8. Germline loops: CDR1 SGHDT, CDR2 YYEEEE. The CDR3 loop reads CASSRQGAGNTIYF. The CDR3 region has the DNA TGTGCCAGCTCAAGACAGGGAGCGGGAAACACCATATATTTT. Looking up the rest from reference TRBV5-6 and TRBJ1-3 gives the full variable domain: DAGVTQSPTHLIKTRGQQVTLRCSPKSGHDTVSWYQQALGQGPQFIFQYYEEEERQRGNFPDRFSGHQFPNYSSELNVNALLLGDSALYLCASSRQGAGNTIYFGEGSWLTVV.

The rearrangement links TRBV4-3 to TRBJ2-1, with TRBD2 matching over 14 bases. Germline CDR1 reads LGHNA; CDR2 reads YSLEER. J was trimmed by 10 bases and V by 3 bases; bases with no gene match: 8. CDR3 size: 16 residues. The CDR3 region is CASSQTGTSGSGEQFF. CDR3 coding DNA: TGCGCCAGCAGCCAGACAGGGACTAGCGGGAGTGGCGAGCAGTTCTTC.

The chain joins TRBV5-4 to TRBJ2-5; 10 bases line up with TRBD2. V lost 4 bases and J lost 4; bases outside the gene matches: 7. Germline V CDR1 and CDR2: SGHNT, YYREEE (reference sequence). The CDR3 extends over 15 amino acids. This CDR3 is CASSVGTSEGETQYF. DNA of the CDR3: TGTGCCAGCAGCGTTGGGACTAGCGAAGGAGAGACCCAGTACTTC.

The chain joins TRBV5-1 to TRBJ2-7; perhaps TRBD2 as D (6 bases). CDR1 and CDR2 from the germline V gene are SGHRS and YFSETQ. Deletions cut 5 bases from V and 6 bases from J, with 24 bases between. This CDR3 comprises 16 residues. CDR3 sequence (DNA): TGCGCCAGCAGGGAAGCGGGCGGAGGTGGGCAAACCGAGCAGTACTTC. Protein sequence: CASREAGGGGQTEQYF.

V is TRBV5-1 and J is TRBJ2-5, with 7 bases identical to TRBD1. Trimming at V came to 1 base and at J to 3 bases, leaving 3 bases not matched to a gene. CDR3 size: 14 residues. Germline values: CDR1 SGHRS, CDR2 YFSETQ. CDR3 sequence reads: CASSLRQGKETQYF. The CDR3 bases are TGCGCCAGCAGCTTGAGACAGGGAAAAGAGACCCAGTACTTC.

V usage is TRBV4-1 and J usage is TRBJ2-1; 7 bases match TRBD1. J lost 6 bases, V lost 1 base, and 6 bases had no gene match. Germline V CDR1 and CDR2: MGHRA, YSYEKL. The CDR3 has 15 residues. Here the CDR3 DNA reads TGCGCCAGCAGCCAAGTCCGGACAGGCGGCAATGAGCAGTTCTTC. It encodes CASSQVRTGGNEQFF.

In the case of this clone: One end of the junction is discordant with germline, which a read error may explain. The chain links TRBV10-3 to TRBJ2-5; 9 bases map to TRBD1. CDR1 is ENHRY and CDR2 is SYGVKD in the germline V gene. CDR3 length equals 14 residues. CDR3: CAISVTGGLETQYF. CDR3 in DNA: TGTGCCATAAGTGTAACAGGGGGCCTCGAGACCCAGTACTTC.